The source of this TCR beta chain is a study of radiotherapy plus CTLA-4 blockade in lung cancer. Findings and limits, study-wide: Reportedly, early blood T cell clone dynamics best predicted response, with interferon-beta.

Produced via immunoSEQ multiplex PCR; TCRdb's table is partial and in-frame only. The table records tens of thousands of clones, approximately 75% of them present only once. As regards this clone: The antigen is unknown.

With 3 bases clipped from V and 1 base from J, the junction kept 9 bases outside the gene matches. In germline, CDR1 is LNHDA, CDR2 SQIVND (reference sequence). The CDR3 has 19 amino acids. Lung cancer patients with chemo-refractory metastatic non-small-cell disease were given focal radiation plus CTLA-4 blockade with ipilimumab. The clonotype was recovered from a human donor with non-small cell lung cancer who had a complete response to radiotherapy plus ipilimumab. The J gene is TRBJ2-1, the V gene TRBV19, with 13 bases aligning to TRBD2. This specimen consisted of peripheral blood, obtained from a patient treated with radiotherapy plus ipilimumab. CDR3 sequence reads: CASSMTSGRLTWSYNEQFF. The DNA of the CDR3 is TGTGCCAGTAGTATGACTAGCGGGAGGTTAACATGGTCCTACAATGAGCAGTTCTTC.